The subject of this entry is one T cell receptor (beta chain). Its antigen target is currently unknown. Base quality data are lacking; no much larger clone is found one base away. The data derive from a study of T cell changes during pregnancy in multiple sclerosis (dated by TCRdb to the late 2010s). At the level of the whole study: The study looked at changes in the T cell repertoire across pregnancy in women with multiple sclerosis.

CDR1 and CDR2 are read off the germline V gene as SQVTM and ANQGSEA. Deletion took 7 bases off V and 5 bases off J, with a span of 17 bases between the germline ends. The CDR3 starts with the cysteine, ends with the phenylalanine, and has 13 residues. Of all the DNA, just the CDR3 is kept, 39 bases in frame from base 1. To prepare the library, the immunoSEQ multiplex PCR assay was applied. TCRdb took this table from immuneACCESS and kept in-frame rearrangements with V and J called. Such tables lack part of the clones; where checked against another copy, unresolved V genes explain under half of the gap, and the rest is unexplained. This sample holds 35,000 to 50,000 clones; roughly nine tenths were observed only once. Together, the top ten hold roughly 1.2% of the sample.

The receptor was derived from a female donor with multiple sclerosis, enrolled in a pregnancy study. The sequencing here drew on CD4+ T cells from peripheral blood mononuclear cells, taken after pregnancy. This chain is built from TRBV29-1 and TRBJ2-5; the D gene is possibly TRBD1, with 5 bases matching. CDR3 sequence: CSAGQQAFETQYF. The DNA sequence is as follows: TGCAGCGCTGGTCAACAGGCGTTTGAGACCCAGTACTTC.